A single sample is the source of the 31 T cell receptor beta chains below, sequenced in a study of cytomegalovirus exposure and HLA in healthy donors. Sequencing was performed with immunoSEQ multiplex PCR; in TCRdb, only in-frame clones are kept and a portion is missing. The data hold around 240,000 clones, with 90% observed a single time. The specimen sequenced was PBMCs. The receptors derive from a woman aged 18 to 35 in good health and CMV-seronegative.

The chain's CDR3 is CASSLGVGSGSNEQFF. The DNA of the CDR3 is TGCGCCAGCAGCTTGGGAGTAGGGTCAGGGTCCAATGAGCAGTTCTTC. The chain couples TRBV5-1 to TRBJ2-1, with D perhaps TRBD1 (5 bases). The V gene's germline CDR1 is SGHRS and CDR2 YFSETQ. With 0 bases removed from V and 6 bases from J, the gap between germline ends came to 16 bases. The length of the CDR3 is 16 residues.

The chain carries TRBV28 and TRBJ2-5, with D possibly being TRBD1 (5 bases). The V and J ends lost 3 bases and 5 bases respectively, with 16 bases between them. The V gene's germline CDR1 is MDHEN and CDR2 SYDVKM. The CDR3 has 15 residues. This CDR3 reads CASSFSRAPRETQYF. The CDR3 DNA is TGTGCCAGCAGTTTCTCCAGGGCCCCGAGGGAGACCCAGTACTTC.

This chain connects TRBV6-5 to TRBJ2-3; no clear D gene. CDR3 size: 16 residues. Germline V lookup: CDR1 MNHEY, CDR2 SVGAGI. The V and J ends lost 3 bases and 6 bases respectively, with 19 bases between them. The chain's CDR3 is CASSYGQVPSLDTQYF. In DNA form, the CDR3 reads TGTGCCAGCAGTTATGGGCAGGTCCCCAGTCTGGATACGCAGTATTTT.

The chain carries TRBV19 and TRBJ2-5, with 9 bases identical to TRBD2. The germline CDR1 and CDR2 sequences are LNHDA and SQIVND (reference sequence). Trimming took 4 bases from V and 2 from J; bases not matched to a gene: 2. The CDR3 is made up of 14 amino acids. The CDR3 DNA is TGTGCCAGTAGTACTCTAGCGGGGCAAGAGACCCAGTACTTC. Translated, it gives CASSTLAGQETQYF.

The genes are TRBV4-3 and TRBJ1-2; tentative D call: TRBD1 (6 bases). Germline lookup yields CDR1 LGHNA and CDR2 YSLEER. Trimming cost V 0 bases and J 2 bases, with 10 bases left between them. CDR3 length: 15 amino acids. The CDR3 protein is CASSQDGTPNYGYTF. The CDR3 DNA sequence: TGCGCCAGCAGCCAAGATGGGACACCCAACTATGGCTACACCTTC.

The chain has TRBV7-3 and TRBJ2-1; TRBD1 might be the D (6 bases). Germline V lookup: CDR1 SGHTA, CDR2 FQGTGA. The length of the CDR3 is 12 residues. The V end was cut by 5 bases, the J end by 9 bases, with 11 bases between. The CDR3 protein is CASSPPRGEQFF. As DNA, the CDR3 is TGTGCCAGCAGCCCCCCCAGGGGTGAGCAGTTCTTC.

The chain joins TRBV27 to TRBJ1-4, with TRBD1 as a possible D gene (6 bases). CDR1 and CDR2 from the germline V gene are MNHEY and SMNVEV (reference sequence). Trimming left V 1 base short and J 2 bases short, with 11 bases between. CDR3 size: 16 residues. This CDR3 reads CASSLLGASTNEKLFF. In DNA form, the CDR3 reads TGTGCCAGCAGTTTATTGGGGGCTTCGACTAATGAAAAACTGTTTTTT.

On this clone itself: The identical CDR3 is also encoded by other nucleotide sequences in the sample. The chain uses TRBV30 and TRBJ2-7, with D unclear. This CDR3 has 11 amino acids. Trimming took 2 bases from V and 1 from J, leaving 3 bases between them. Germline V lookup: CDR1 GTSNPN, CDR2 SVGIG (reference sequence). The CDR3 DNA follows: TGTGCCTGGAGTTCTTCCTACGAGCAGTACTTC. It yields the protein CAWSSSYEQYF.

The chain has TRBV4-3 and TRBJ1-4, with D maybe TRBD1 (5 bases). V was cut by 2 bases and J by 4 bases, with 17 bases left in between. Germline V gene sequence: CDR1 LGHNA, CDR2 YSLEER. This CDR3 region has 17 residues. CDR3 region: CASSQSRPGLFNEKLFF. CDR3 DNA sequence: TGCGCCAGCAGCCAATCACGACCGGGACTTTTTAATGAAAAACTGTTTTTT.

This chain uses TRBV10-3 with TRBJ2-4, with TRBD2 matching 7 bases. This CDR3 contains 16 residues. Germline V gene data show CDR1 as ENHRY and CDR2 as SYGVKD. V was clipped by 6 bases and J by 0 bases; unmatched bases: 8. CDR3 DNA: TGTGCCATCAGAGCCGGGGGAGGGAAAGCCAAAAACATTCAGTACTTC. Residues: CAIRAGGGKAKNIQYF.

The chain links TRBV28 to TRBJ2-2; a possible D gene is TRBD2 (5 bases). The CDR3 is 15 amino acids. The V and J ends lost 6 bases and 7 bases respectively, with 18 bases between them. Germline V gene data show CDR1 as MDHEN and CDR2 as SYDVKM. The chain's CDR3 is CASSLDYAEDGELFF. The CDR3 coding sequence is TGTGCCAGCAGCCTCGACTACGCCGAGGACGGGGAGCTGTTTTTT.

The chain links TRBV27 to TRBJ1-3; TRBD1 aligns across 8 bases. V lost 4 bases and J lost 1; bases outside the gene matches: 0. This CDR3 is 14 amino acids long. Per germline, CDR1 MNHEY and CDR2 SMNVEV (reference sequence). CDR3 region: CASSWDRSGNTIYF. CDR3 nucleotides: TGTGCCAGCAGTTGGGACAGGTCTGGAAACACCATATATTTT.

The chain joins TRBV7-9 to TRBJ1-2; maybe TRBD1 (5 bases). The CDR3 is 16 amino acids. Trimming stripped 5 bases from V and 1 base from J, with 17 bases between. In germline, CDR1 is SEHNR, CDR2 FQNEAQ (reference sequence). The CDR3 here is CASSLTRTTVNYGYTF. The CDR3 DNA sequence: TGTGCCAGCAGCCTAACCCGGACGACAGTTAACTATGGCTACACCTTC.

This chain's CDR3 is CASSILVGNLNTGELFF. CDR3 nucleotide sequence: TGTGCCAGTAGTATCCTCGTCGGGAACCTAAACACCGGGGAGCTGTTTTTT. This chain links TRBV19 with TRBJ2-2; the D gene is possibly TRBD2 (5 bases). Deletions cut 3 bases from V and 2 bases from J, with 16 bases between. The CDR3 has 17 amino acids. Germline V lookup: CDR1 LNHDA, CDR2 SQIVND (reference sequence).

The J gene is TRBJ2-1, the V gene TRBV5-1; tentatively, D is TRBD2 (5 bases). The CDR3 covers 14 residues. Trimming cost V 4 bases and J 4 bases, with 12 bases left between them. Germline CDR1 SGHRS, CDR2 YFSETQ. The CDR3 sequence: CASSPLREYNEQFF. The CDR3 DNA sequence: TGCGCCAGCAGCCCCCTTAGGGAGTACAATGAGCAGTTCTTC.

The sample holds one count of this clone. The chain has TRBV27 and TRBJ1-6, with D tentatively TRBD1 (5 bases). CDR3 size: 15 residues. The ends were cut back, 4 bases at V and 4 bases at J, with 11 bases in the middle. Germline V lookup: CDR1 MNHEY, CDR2 SMNVEV (reference sequence). CDR3 amino acids: CASSSGGVYNSPLHF. CDR3 in DNA: TGTGCCAGCAGTTCCGGGGGAGTTTATAATTCACCCCTCCACTTT.

This chain connects TRBV6-6 to TRBJ2-1; 12 positions agree with TRBD2. V trimming: 5 bases; J trimming: 3 bases; junction bases outside the gene matches: 2. This CDR3 is 15 amino acids long. The germline V gene has CDR1 MNHNY and CDR2 SVGAGI (reference sequence). The CDR3 sequence: CASSETSGSYNEQFF. The CDR3 DNA is TGTGCCAGCAGTGAGACTAGCGGGAGCTACAATGAGCAGTTCTTC.

This clone was observed a single time. This chain links TRBV7-9 with TRBJ2-2; TRBD2 matches 9 bases. This CDR3 comprises 17 residues. V shed 1 base and J 4 bases; nucleotides not matched to a gene: 7. CDR1 is SEHNR, CDR2 FQNEAQ, per germline (reference sequence). The CDR3: CASSLVPGLAGTGELFF. CDR3 bases: TGTGCCAGCAGCTTAGTGCCGGGACTAGCAGGCACCGGGGAGCTGTTTTTT.

V and J are TRBV5-1 and TRBJ2-3; 7 positions match TRBD2. Germline V gives CDR1 SGHRS, CDR2 YFSETQ. V lost 5 bases and J lost 3; bases outside the gene matches: 9. This CDR3 has 15 residues. The DNA of the CDR3 is TGCGCCAGCAGATCCCTAGCGGAGAAAACAGATACGCAGTATTTT. Amino acids: CASRSLAEKTDTQYF.

This chain links TRBV4-1 with TRBJ2-3, with 7 bases identical to TRBD1. Germline assignment: CDR1 MGHRA and CDR2 YSYEKL. Losses at the gene ends were 0 bases for V and 3 bases for J; bases not matched to a gene: 3. The CDR3 contains 15 residues. CDR3 DNA sequence: TGCGCCAGCAGCCAAGATGACAGGGCGACAGATACGCAGTATTTT. Residues: CASSQDDRATDTQYF.

The sample holds one count of this clone. The chain uses TRBV19 and TRBJ1-6, with D perhaps matching TRBD1 (5 bases). Trimming pared 4 bases from V and 5 bases from J, leaving 9 bases between. Germline loops: CDR1 LNHDA, CDR2 SQIVND (reference sequence). This CDR3 is built from 14 residues. This CDR3 is CASSTAGNNSPLHF. The DNA for the CDR3 is TGTGCCAGTAGTACGGCAGGGAATAATTCACCCCTCCACTTT.

The chain links TRBV4-1 to TRBJ1-2; D remains ambiguous. CDR3 length equals 15 residues. From germline, CDR1 is MGHRA and CDR2 YSYEKL. Trimming took 3 bases from V and 4 from J, leaving 15 bases between them. The CDR3 sequence: CASSQTERSGYGYTF. CDR3 coding DNA: TGCGCCAGCAGCCAGACGGAGCGGTCGGGCTATGGCTACACCTTC.

V usage is TRBV6-5 and J usage is TRBJ1-5; weak D call: TRBD1 (6 bases). Trimming took off 5 bases at V and 6 bases at J, with 17 bases between the two ends. The germline gives CDR1 MNHEY, CDR2 SVGAGI. This CDR3 spans 15 amino acids. DNA for the CDR3: TGTGCCAGCAGTGCAGAAGTAGGGGGAAGTCAGCCCCAGCATTTT. Its protein product is CASSAEVGGSQPQHF.

This clone appeared a single time. The genes are TRBV18 and TRBJ2-7, with D perhaps TRBD1 (5 bases). Germline V gives CDR1 KGHSH, CDR2 LQKENI. The V gene lost 3 bases and the J gene lost 7 bases, with 13 bases spanning the gap. The CDR3 runs 13 residues. The CDR3 DNA sequence: TGTGCCAGCTCACCGATGTCAGGGCGAGAGCAGTACGTC. Residues: CASSPMSGREQYV.

This rearrangement joins TRBV7-6 to TRBJ2-7, with D tentatively TRBD1 (6 bases). Trimming took off 1 base at V and 3 bases at J, with 10 bases between the two ends. This CDR3 contains 14 residues. Germline V gene sequence: CDR1 SGHVS, CDR2 FNYEAQ. Here the CDR3 DNA reads TGTGCCAGCAGCTTAGAACAGGGCGGCTACGAGCAGTACTTC. This codes for CASSLEQGGYEQYF.

The chain employs TRBV7-9 and TRBJ2-7, with a possible D match to TRBD2 (5 bases). The CDR3 sequence is 14 residues long. Per germline, CDR1 SEHNR and CDR2 FQNEAQ (reference sequence). Trimming removed 4 bases at V and 2 bases at J, with 12 bases between. The CDR3 here is CASSSSGNTYEQYF. The CDR3 DNA is TGTGCCAGCAGCTCCTCGGGAAATACCTACGAGCAGTACTTC.

This rearrangement joins TRBV2 to TRBJ2-1; maybe TRBD1 (6 bases). The CDR3 loop spans 14 amino acids. Germline CDR1 reads SNHLY; CDR2 reads FYNNEI. Trimming shortened V by 10 bases and J by 3 bases, and 16 bases separated the two germline ends. The CDR3 DNA follows: TGTGCCACCGGTTCAGGGGACAACTACAATGAGCAGTTCTTC. It specifies CATGSGDNYNEQFF.

V is TRBV5-5 and J is TRBJ1-1; D gene uncertain. The CDR3 has 13 amino acids. The V end was cut by 2 bases, the J end by 3 bases, with 8 bases between. Germline values: CDR1 SGHKS, CDR2 YYEKEE (reference sequence). CDR3 sequence reads: CASSFGKHTEAFF. The CDR3 DNA is TGTGCCAGCAGCTTCGGGAAACACACTGAAGCTTTCTTT.

This clone was seen only a few times. The chain is built from TRBV5-8 and TRBJ1-2; no firm D call. V gave up 5 bases and J gave up 7 bases, with 6 bases separating them. CDR3 length: 10 amino acids. The germline CDR1 and CDR2 sequences are SGHTS and YDEGEE. DNA of the CDR3: TGTGCCAGCAGGCCCGGTGGCTACACCTTC. It is translated as CASRPGGYTF.

The rearrangement joins TRBV28 to TRBJ2-2; D remains unclear. Trimming shortened V by 4 bases and J by 1 base, and 4 bases separated the two germline ends. The CDR3 extends over 13 amino acids. CDR1 is MDHEN, CDR2 SYDVKM, per germline. CDR3 protein: CASSSVNTGELFF. The CDR3, as DNA: TGTGCCAGCAGTTCGGTGAACACCGGGGAGCTGTTTTTT.

The V and J genes are TRBV7-3 and TRBJ2-7, with a weak D call TRBD2 (5 bases). The CDR3 length is 13 residues. Trimming pared 1 base from V and 6 bases from J, leaving 10 bases between. The germline CDR1 and CDR2 sequences are SGHTA and FQGTGA. The CDR3 is CASSLSGRGEQYF. For the CDR3, the DNA is TGTGCCAGCAGCTTAAGCGGGCGCGGCGAGCAGTACTTC.